The 6 T cell receptor beta chains given below trace back to one sample, sequenced in a study of Ad26.COV2.S vaccination and SARS-CoV-2 variants. Data came from immunoSEQ multiplex PCR; TCRdb stores just in-frame clones and leaves some out. The data contain 300,000 to 450,000 clones, approximately 84% of them singletons. Described treatment: 15 to 20 received Ad26.COV2.S at low or high dose, single or two shots; about 5 received placebo; per-sample allocation not given. Sampling occurred on day 63 after the first vaccine or placebo injection. The starting material was peripheral blood, obtained in a trial of Ad26.COV2.S vaccine versus placebo. These receptors originate from a person between 18 and 65 years old who received the Ad26.COV2.S COVID-19 vaccine or a placebo.

The V and J genes are TRBV19 and TRBJ1-3; TRBD1 agrees at 7 bases. CDR3 size: 16 residues. The V and J ends lost 5 bases and 0 bases, in that order; junction bases with no gene match: 7. Germline assignment: CDR1 LNHDA and CDR2 SQIVND (reference sequence). CDR3 in DNA: TGTGCCAGTAGTCCCAGACAGGGCTCCTCTGGAAACACCATATATTTT. This encodes CASSPRQGSSGNTIYF.

The chain joins TRBV19 to TRBJ2-7; D is possibly TRBD1 or TRBD2 (5 bases each). Trimming cost V 4 bases and J 4 bases, with 20 bases left between them. Germline V gene sequence: CDR1 LNHDA, CDR2 SQIVND (reference sequence). This CDR3 region has 16 residues. CDR3 DNA sequence: TGTGCCAGTAGTAGGGGCGCGGCTAGCTTGGCTTACGAGCAGTACTTC. Its translation: CASSRGAASLAYEQYF.

The J gene is TRBJ2-7, the V gene TRBV27; 7 bases match TRBD1. Germline CDR1 MNHEY, CDR2 SMNVEV (reference sequence). The CDR3 is 13 residues long. Trimming cost V 6 bases and J 3 bases; bases outside gene matches: 5. CDR3 loop: CASRYPGGYEQYF. CDR3 in DNA: TGTGCCAGCAGATACCCAGGGGGCTACGAGCAGTACTTC.

This chain joins TRBV14 and TRBJ2-7; 8 bases line up with TRBD1. Germline CDR1 SGHDN, CDR2 FVKESK. The ends lost 5 bases at V and 4 bases at J; junction bases unmatched: 10. This CDR3 region has 15 residues. The CDR3 DNA reads as TGTGCCAGCAGCGATGCTATGGACAGGGAGTACGAGCAGTACTTC. Translating it yields CASSDAMDREYEQYF.

This chain links TRBV27 with TRBJ2-5; the match to TRBD2 covers 9 bases. V lost 5 bases to trimming and J lost 5 bases; unmatched junction nucleotides: 9. CDR1 and CDR2 (germline): MNHEY, SMNVEV (reference sequence). The CDR3 extends over 15 amino acids. CDR3 DNA: TGTGCCAGCAGTAAGATAGCGGGAGTGCGGGAGACCCAGTACTTC. It translates to CASSKIAGVRETQYF.

The V and J genes are TRBV19 and TRBJ1-1, with TRBD1 identical over 8 bases. The germline CDR1 and CDR2 sequences are LNHDA and SQIVND (reference sequence). V lost 8 bases and J lost 3; bases outside the gene matches: 5. The length of the CDR3 is 13 residues. CDR3 in DNA: TGTGCCAGTCAAGCACAGGGGGACACTGAAGCTTTCTTT. Protein sequence: CASQAQGDTEAFF. The full variable domain, rest sourced from reference TRBV19 and TRBJ1-1, is DGGITQSPKYLFRKEGQNVTLSCEQNLNHDAMYWYRQDPGQGLRLIYYSQIVNDFQKGDIAEGYSVSREKKESFPLTVTSAQKNPTAFYLCASQAQGDTEAFFGQGTRLTVV.